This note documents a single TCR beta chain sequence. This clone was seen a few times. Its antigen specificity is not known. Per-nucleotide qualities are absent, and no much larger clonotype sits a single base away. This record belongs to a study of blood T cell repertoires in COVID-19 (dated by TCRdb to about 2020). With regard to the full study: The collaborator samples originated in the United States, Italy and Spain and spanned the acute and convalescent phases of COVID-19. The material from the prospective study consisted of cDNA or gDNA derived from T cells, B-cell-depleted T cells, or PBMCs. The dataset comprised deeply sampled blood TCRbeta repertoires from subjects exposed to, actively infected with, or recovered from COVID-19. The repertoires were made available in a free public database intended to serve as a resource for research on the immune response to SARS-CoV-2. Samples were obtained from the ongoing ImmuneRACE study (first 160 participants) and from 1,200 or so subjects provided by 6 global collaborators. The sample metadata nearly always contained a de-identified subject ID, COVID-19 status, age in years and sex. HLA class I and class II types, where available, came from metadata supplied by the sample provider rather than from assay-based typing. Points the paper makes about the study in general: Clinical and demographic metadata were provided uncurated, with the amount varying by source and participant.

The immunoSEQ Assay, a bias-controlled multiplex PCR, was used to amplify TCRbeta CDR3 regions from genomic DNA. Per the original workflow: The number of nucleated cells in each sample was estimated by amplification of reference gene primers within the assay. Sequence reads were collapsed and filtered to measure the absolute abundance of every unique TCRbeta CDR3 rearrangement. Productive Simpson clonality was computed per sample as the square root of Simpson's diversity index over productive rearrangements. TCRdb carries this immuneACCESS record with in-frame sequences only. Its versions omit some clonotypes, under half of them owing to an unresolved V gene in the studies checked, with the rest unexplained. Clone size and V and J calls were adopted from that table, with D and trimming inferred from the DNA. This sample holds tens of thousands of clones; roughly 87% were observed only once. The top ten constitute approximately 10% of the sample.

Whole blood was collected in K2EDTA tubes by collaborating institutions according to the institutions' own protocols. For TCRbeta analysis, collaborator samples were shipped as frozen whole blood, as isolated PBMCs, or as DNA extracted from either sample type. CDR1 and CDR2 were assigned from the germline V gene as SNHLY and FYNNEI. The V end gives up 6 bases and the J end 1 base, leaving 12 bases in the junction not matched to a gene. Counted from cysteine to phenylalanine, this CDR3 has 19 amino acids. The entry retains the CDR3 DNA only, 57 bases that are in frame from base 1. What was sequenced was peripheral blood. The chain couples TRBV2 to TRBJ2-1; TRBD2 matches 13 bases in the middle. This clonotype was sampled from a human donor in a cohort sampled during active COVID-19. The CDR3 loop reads CASRASGLAGWGSYNEQFF. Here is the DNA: TGTGCCAGCAGGGCCTCGGGACTAGCGGGGTGGGGTTCCTACAATGAGCAGTTCTTC.